The clone carrying this T cell receptor beta chain was picked up a small number of times. Its antigen is unknown. These data come from a study of breast tumors, draining lymph nodes, adjacent tissues. TCRdb passed the multiplex PCR reads through MiXCR, listing each CDR3 protein once. There are under 350,000 distinct CDR3 sequences in the sample; under 35% occur only once, and approximately 1% lies in the top ten. CDR1 and CDR2 from the germline V gene are MNHNY and SVGAGI (reference sequence). The CDR3 has 18 residues. The junction had 16 bases not matched to a gene; V was cut back by 7 bases and J by 2 bases. Axillary draining lymph nodes of breast cancer patients supplied the node samples. Study-wide results and caveats: Most tumor T cells seemingly derive from lymph node, then expand in tumor. Luminal-like breast cancer showed significantly greater tumor-nontumor repertoire similarity than basal-like breast cancer did. Compared with lymph nodes, tumors were less diverse; compared with nontumor tissue, more.

This sequence was found in a female donor with breast cancer. Some clones in this sample may be carry-over from other donors' samples. V is TRBV6-6 and J is TRBJ2-2; 7 bases agree with TRBD2. Sequencing used axillary lymph node tissue. CDR3 DNA sequence: TGTGCCAGCACCCCGCTTCCTCCGGGACTAATTAACACCGGGGAGCTGTTTTTT. Protein product: CASTPLPPGLINTGELFF.